Listed below are T cell receptor beta chains from one sample, sequenced in a study of T-cell reconstitution after alpha-beta-depleted transplantation in children. TCRdb called the PCR reads again in MiXCR, with one record for every CDR3 protein. Among about 300,000 distinct CDR3 sequences listed, about 7.3% were seen once. The material sequenced was peripheral blood, taken 360 days after TCRalphabeta/CD19-depleted stem cell transplant. The receptors originated from a female patient between 2 and 15 years old who had a stem cell transplant for Fanconi anemia, so the T cells may come from the graft donor. Both conserved end residues are part of each CDR3. A D gene is named only where the DNA matches it firmly. Clone size appears in some rows only: once, few, many, or a class for an expanded clone.

j_gene	abundance	v_gene	d_gene	CDR3aa	CDR3nt
TRBJ2-3	few	TRBV18	.	CASSPLDSRQGTDTQYF	TGTGCCAGCTCACCACTCGACTCGAGACAGGGCACAGATACGCAGTATTTT
TRBJ2-3	few	TRBV20-1	.	CSARDRTGASVETQYF	TGCAGTGCTAGAGATAGAACGGGGGCCTCGGTTGAGACGCAGTATTTT
TRBJ2-7	many	TRBV7-2	TRBD1	CASRGTGAYEQYF	TGTGCCAGCAGGGGGACAGGGGCCTACGAGCAGTACTTC
TRBJ2-1	.	TRBV28	TRBD2	CASSFLQGLAGTNEQFF	TGTGCCAGCAGTTTTCTTCAAGGACTAGCGGGGACCAATGAGCAGTTCTTC
TRBJ2-1	many	TRBV4-2	.	CASSQDSGSYNEQFF	TGTGCCAGCAGCCAAGATTCGGGAAGCTACAATGAGCAGTTCTTC
TRBJ1-2	few	TRBV12-3/TRBV12-4	.	CASSFYEGGFYGYTF	TGTGCCAGCAGTTTTTATGAGGGGGGGTTCTATGGCTACACCTTC
TRBJ2-5	.	TRBV4-1	TRBD1	CASTPRNGTGGFLWETQYF	TGCGCCAGCACCCCTCGAAACGGGACAGGGGGGTTTCTCTGGGAGACCCAGTACTTC
TRBJ1-5	.	TRBV20-1	.	CSARMGSYSNQPQHF	TGCAGTGCTAGAATGGGCTCTTATAGCAATCAGCCCCAGCATTTT
TRBJ2-7	many	TRBV5-1	TRBD2	CASSLGLAGKSYEQYF	TGCGCCAGCAGCTTGGGACTAGCGGGGAAATCCTACGAGCAGTACTTC
TRBJ2-3	few	TRBV20-1	.	CSASSAGPGADTQYF	TGCAGTGCTAGTTCGGCGGGCCCGGGGGCAGATACGCAGTATTTT
TRBJ1-1	.	TRBV7-9	.	CASSPLSGANTEAFF	TGTGCCAGCAGCCCCTTATCAGGGGCGAACACTGAAGCTTTCTTT
TRBJ2-7	many	TRBV7-6	.	CASSLALLIYEQYF	TGTGCCAGCAGCTTAGCTCTGTTAATCTACGAGCAGTACTTC
TRBJ1-1	.	TRBV4-3	.	CASSRVPPDGTTEAFF	TGCGCCAGCAGCCGAGTCCCCCCGGATGGGACCACTGAAGCTTTCTTT
TRBJ2-7	few	TRBV7-8	.	CASSWGVGSTAYEQYF	TGTGCCAGCAGCTGGGGGGTCGGTTCGACTGCCTACGAGCAGTACTTC
TRBJ2-1	many	TRBV4-2	TRBD2	CASSQVPILAGGQRYNEQFF	TGTGCCAGCAGCCAAGTCCCCATCTTAGCGGGGGGGCAGCGGTACAATGAGCAGTTCTTC
TRBJ1-2	few	TRBV29-1	TRBD1	CSAGRQGAHGYTF	TGCAGCGCCGGCAGACAGGGGGCGCATGGCTACACCTTC
TRBJ1-2	.	TRBV7-2	TRBD1	CASSRQGASNYGYTF	TGTGCCAGCAGCCGTCAGGGGGCGAGTAACTATGGCTACACCTTC
TRBJ2-1	many	TRBV4-3	TRBD1	CASSHVITGDEQFF	TGCGCCAGCAGCCACGTAATCACAGGGGATGAGCAGTTCTTC
TRBJ2-3	.	TRBV2	TRBD1	CASSDDRESTDTQYF	TGTGCCAGCAGTGATGACAGGGAGTCCACAGATACGCAGTATTTT
TRBJ2-2	.	TRBV11-2	.	CATILYEILLGKATLYAVLFF	TGTGCCACCATCCTCTATGAGATCTTGCTAGGGAAGGCCACCTTGTATGCCGTGCTGTTTTTT
TRBJ2-1	many	TRBV30	.	CAWSVGRENEQFF	TGTGCCTGGAGTGTCGGCAGGGAAAATGAGCAGTTCTTC
TRBJ1-5	many	TRBV12-3/TRBV12-4	.	CASSLGQDSNQPQHF	TGTGCCAGCAGTTTAGGACAGGATAGCAATCAGCCCCAGCATTTT
TRBJ2-5	many	TRBV5-5	.	CASSLVGSHQETQYF	TGTGCCAGCAGCTTGGTAGGGTCGCACCAAGAGACCCAGTACTTC
TRBJ2-2	many	TRBV5-1	TRBD1	CASSLTEQGDVGELFF	TGCGCCAGCAGCTTAACCGAACAGGGGGATGTCGGGGAGCTGTTTTTT
TRBJ2-2	many	TRBV10-3	TRBD2	CAIRGDKRTGELFF	TGTGCCATCCGGGGGGATAAACGCACCGGGGAGCTGTTTTTT
TRBJ2-1	many	TRBV7-3	.	CASSLSRDYNEQFF	TGTGCCAGCAGCTTATCCCGCGATTACAATGAGCAGTTCTTC
TRBJ1-5	many	TRBV5-1	TRBD1	CASSLGDSQNQPQHF	TGCGCCAGCAGCTTGGGGGACAGTCAGAATCAGCCCCAGCATTTT
TRBJ2-2	many	TRBV4-2	.	CASSHDPTGELFF	TGTGCCAGCAGCCATGACCCCACCGGGGAGCTGTTTTTT
TRBJ2-1	many	TRBV25-1	.	CASSAPYNEQFF	TGTGCCAGCAGTGCCCCTTACAATGAGCAGTTCTTC
TRBJ1-1	many	TRBV6-1	.	CASSQFPMGRLFTEAFF	TGTGCCAGCAGTCAATTTCCCATGGGACGGCTCTTCACTGAAGCTTTCTTT